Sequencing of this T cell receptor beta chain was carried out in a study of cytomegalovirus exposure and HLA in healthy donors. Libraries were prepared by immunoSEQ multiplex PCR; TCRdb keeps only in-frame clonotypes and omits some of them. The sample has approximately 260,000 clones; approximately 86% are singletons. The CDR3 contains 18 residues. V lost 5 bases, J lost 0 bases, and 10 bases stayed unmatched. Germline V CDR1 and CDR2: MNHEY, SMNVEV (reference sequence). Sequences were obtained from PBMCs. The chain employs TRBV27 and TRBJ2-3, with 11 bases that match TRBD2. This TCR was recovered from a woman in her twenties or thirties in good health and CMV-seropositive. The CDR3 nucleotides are TGTGCCAGCAGTCCTACAACGACTAGCGGGGCTAGCACAGATACGCAGTATTTT. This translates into CASSPTTTSGASTDTQYF.